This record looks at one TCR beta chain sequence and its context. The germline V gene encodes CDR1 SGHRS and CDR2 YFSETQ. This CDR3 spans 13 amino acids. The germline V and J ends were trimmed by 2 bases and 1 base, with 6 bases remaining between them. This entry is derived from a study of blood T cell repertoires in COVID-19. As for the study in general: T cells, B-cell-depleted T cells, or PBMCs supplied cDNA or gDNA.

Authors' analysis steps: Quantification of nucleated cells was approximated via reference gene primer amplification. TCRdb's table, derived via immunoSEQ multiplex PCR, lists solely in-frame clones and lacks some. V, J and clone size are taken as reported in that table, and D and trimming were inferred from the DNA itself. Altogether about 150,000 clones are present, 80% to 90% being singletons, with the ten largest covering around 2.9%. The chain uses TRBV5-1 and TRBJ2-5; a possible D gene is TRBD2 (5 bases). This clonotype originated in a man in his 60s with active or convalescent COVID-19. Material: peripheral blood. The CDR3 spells CASSLAVQETQYF. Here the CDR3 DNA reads TGCGCCAGCAGCTTAGCGGTCCAAGAGACCCAGTACTTC.